Following are 16 T cell receptor beta chains from one sample sequenced in a study of T-cell reconstitution after alpha-beta-depleted transplantation in children. Unique molecular identifiers were used in preparing the TCRbeta library. MiXCR, run by TCRdb on the PCR reads, gives a single entry per CDR3 protein. The data show 700,000 to 950,000 distinct CDR3 sequences, with less than 20% seen just once and roughly 5% held by the top ten. Specimen: PBMCs, mostly from graft donor cells, collected 360 days after TCRalphabeta/CD19-depleted stem cell transplant. The receptors stem from a male patient aged 5 to 17 who had a stem cell transplant for acute lymphoblastic leukemia, so the T cells may come from the graft donor.

This chain links TRBV4-1 with TRBJ1-4, with a weak D call TRBD1 (6 bases). This CDR3 is 15 amino acids long. From germline, CDR1 is MGHRA and CDR2 YSYEKL. Trimming pared 7 bases from V and 0 bases from J, leaving 12 bases between. CDR3 in amino acids: CASTWGQATNEKLFF. As DNA, the CDR3 is TGCGCCAGCACGTGGGGACAAGCAACTAATGAAAAACTGTTTTTT.

This clonotype appeared a few times. The chain employs TRBV10-2 and TRBJ2-7; 8 positions agree with TRBD2. V gave up 6 bases and J gave up 3 bases; unmatched junction bases: 25. This CDR3 contains 20 residues. CDR1 is WSHSY, CDR2 SAAADI, per germline. CDR3 protein: CASREAQRGLKTSVYYEQYF. The CDR3 nucleotides read TGCGCCAGCAGGGAGGCCCAGAGGGGTTTGAAGACTAGCGTGTACTACGAGCAGTACTTC.

This clonotype occurred many times. This chain connects TRBV19 to TRBJ2-5; 7 bases fit TRBD2. Per the germline V gene, CDR1 is LNHDA and CDR2 is SQIVND (reference sequence). Trimming took 5 bases from V and 3 from J; bases not matched to a gene: 12. This CDR3 comprises 16 residues. CDR3 loop: CASSVLTGTKEETQYF. In DNA form, the CDR3 reads TGTGCCAGTAGTGTGCTGACCGGGACTAAAGAAGAGACCCAGTACTTC. The entire variable domain, with the rest obtained from reference TRBV19 and TRBJ2-5, is as follows: DGGITQSPKYLFRKEGQNVTLSCEQNLNHDAMYWYRQDPGQGLRLIYYSQIVNDFQKGDIAEGYSVSREKKESFPLTVTSAQKNPTAFYLCASSVLTGTKEETQYFGPGTRLLVL.

This clonotype has a count of ten or more. V and J are TRBV7-2 and TRBJ2-7; 14 positions agree with TRBD2. Germline CDR1 SGHTA, CDR2 FQGNSA. This CDR3 spans 15 amino acids. The junction had 3 bases not matched to a gene; V was cut back by 6 bases and J by 2 bases. The CDR3 loop is CASREGLAGAYEQYF. As DNA, the CDR3 is TGTGCCAGCAGAGAGGGACTAGCGGGAGCCTACGAGCAGTACTTC.

This clonotype came up a few times. The CDR3 loop reads CASSIVHLLGTTDSYNEQFF. As DNA, the CDR3 is TGTGCCAGTAGTATAGTACACCTCCTCGGGACAACAGACTCCTACAATGAGCAGTTCTTC. The chain joins TRBV19 to TRBJ2-1; tentative D call: TRBD1 (6 bases). CDR3 length equals 20 residues. Trimming removed 1 base from V and 0 bases from J, with 22 bases in between. Germline CDR1 is LNHDA and CDR2 is SQIVND (reference sequence).

This clonotype was seen more than once but under ten times. V and J are TRBV6-1 and TRBJ2-3; D is perhaps TRBD1 (6 bases). Per the germline V gene, CDR1 is MNHNS and CDR2 is SASEGT. The CDR3 loop spans 14 amino acids. Trimming removed 6 bases from V and 1 base from J, with 11 bases in between. In nucleotides, the CDR3 is TGTGCCAGCAGGGCACAGGGCCGCACAGATACGCAGTATTTT. Translating gives CASRAQGRTDTQYF.

This clonotype was picked up a small number of times. The chain joins TRBV6-5 to TRBJ1-1; D uncertain. CDR3 length equals 12 residues. Germline values: CDR1 MNHEY, CDR2 SVGAGI. Trimming removed 0 bases from V and 6 bases from J, with 5 bases in between. The CDR3 loop is CASSYSTAEAFF. CDR3 in DNA: TGTGCCAGCAGTTACTCGACGGCTGAAGCTTTCTTT.

The J gene is TRBJ2-1, the V gene TRBV29-1; tentatively, D is TRBD1 (5 bases). V was trimmed by 4 bases and J by 2 bases, leaving 15 bases between them. The germline V gene encodes CDR1 SQVTM and CDR2 ANQGSEA. CDR3 length: 15 amino acids. CDR3 bases: TGCAGCGTTGTGGAGCGACAGACCCCCTACAATGAGCAGTTCTTC. Amino acids: CSVVERQTPYNEQFF.

The gene calls are TRBV6-2 or TRBV6-3 and TRBJ2-2; no firm D call. The CDR3 is made up of 13 amino acids. CDR1 MNHEY and CDR2 SVGEGT come from the germline V gene. V lost 6 bases, J lost 6 bases, and 11 bases lay in between. CDR3 loop: CASRRPSAGELFF. The CDR3 DNA is TGTGCCAGCAGGCGCCCTTCGGCCGGGGAGCTGTTTTTT.

The chain employs TRBV5-1 and TRBJ2-1; 9 nucleotides match TRBD2. The CDR3 has 15 amino acids. The V and J ends lost 2 bases and 4 bases, in that order; junction bases with no gene match: 4. Germline V gene lookup returns CDR1 SGHRS and CDR2 YFSETQ. The CDR3 bases are TGCGCCAGCAGCTTTGGCGGGAGGGAATACAATGAGCAGTTCTTC. Protein sequence: CASSFGGREYNEQFF.

Only a few counts were recorded for this clonotype. The chain joins TRBV7-9 to TRBJ2-3; D unresolved. Germline CDR1 and CDR2: SEHNR and FQNEAQ (reference sequence). The CDR3 is 15 amino acids. Trimming cost V 5 bases and J 2 bases, with 14 bases left between them. CDR3 sequence reads: CASSRWWPPTDTQYF. CDR3 DNA: TGTGCCAGCAGCCGATGGTGGCCCCCCACAGATACGCAGTATTTT.

This clonotype was detected only a few times. This chain links TRBV25-1 with TRBJ2-7; D gene uncertain. The V gene's germline CDR1 is MGHDK and CDR2 SYGVNS. V lost 10 bases to trimming and J lost 4 bases, with 11 bases between them. The CDR3 covers 11 residues. For the CDR3, the DNA is TGTGCCACAATTGAGTTTTACGAGCAGTACTTC. It translates to CATIEFYEQYF.

In its sample, this clonotype was seen a few times. The CDR3 region has the DNA TGCGCCAGCAGCTTGGCGGTGGCCACTGAAGCTTTCTTT. Translation gives CASSLAVATEAFF. The chain links TRBV5-1 to TRBJ1-1; D remains ambiguous. V was cut by 0 bases and J by 4 bases, with 7 bases left in between. The germline V gene encodes CDR1 SGHRS and CDR2 YFSETQ. The CDR3 contains 13 residues.

The rearrangement uses TRBV7-9 and TRBJ2-2; 7 bases fit TRBD2. V lost 1 base and J lost 10; bases outside the gene matches: 3. The CDR3 has 13 amino acids. In germline, CDR1 is SEHNR, CDR2 FQNEAQ (reference sequence). The CDR3 coding sequence is TGTGCCAGCAGCTTAGTTGCGGGAGAGGAGCTGTTTTTT. Its translation is CASSLVAGEELFF.

Only one count was recorded for this clonotype. In DNA form, the CDR3 reads TGTGCCAGCAGTCCTCACCTTGAGGGAAGCACTGAAGCTTTCTTT. Protein sequence: CASSPHLEGSTEAFF. This sequence joins TRBV6-1 and TRBJ1-1; D remains ambiguous. The ends were cut back, 5 bases at V and 4 bases at J, with 17 bases in the middle. The length of the CDR3 is 15 residues. CDR1 is MNHNS, CDR2 SASEGT, per germline.

This clonotype was seen a few times. The chain has TRBV18 and TRBJ2-7; the match to TRBD2 covers 11 bases. This CDR3 contains 17 residues. Germline trimming cut 0 bases from V and 3 bases from J; bases unmatched to any gene: 7. Germline lookup yields CDR1 KGHSH and CDR2 LQKENI. CDR3 amino acids: CASSPPRLAGLGYEQYF. The CDR3 coding sequence is TGTGCCAGCTCACCACCCCGACTAGCGGGATTAGGCTACGAGCAGTACTTC.